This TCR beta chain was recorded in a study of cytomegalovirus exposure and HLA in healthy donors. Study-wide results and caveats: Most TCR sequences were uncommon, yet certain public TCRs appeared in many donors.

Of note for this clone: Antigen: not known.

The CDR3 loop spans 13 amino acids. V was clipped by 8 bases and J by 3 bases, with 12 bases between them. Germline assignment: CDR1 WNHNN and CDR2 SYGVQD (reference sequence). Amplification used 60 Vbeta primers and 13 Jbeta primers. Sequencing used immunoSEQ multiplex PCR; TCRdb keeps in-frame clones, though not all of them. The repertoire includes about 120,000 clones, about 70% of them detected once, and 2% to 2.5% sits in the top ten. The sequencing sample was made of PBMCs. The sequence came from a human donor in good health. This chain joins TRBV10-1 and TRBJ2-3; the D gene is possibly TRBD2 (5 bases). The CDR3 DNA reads TGCGCCAGCGGTAACTCGGGAACAGATACGCAGTATTTT. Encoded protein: CASGNSGTDTQYF.